This T cell receptor (beta chain) was obtained from a study of T cell responses to AZD1222 COVID-19 vaccine. General study findings and limits: Mapped onto spike, vaccine-associated CD4 TCRs spanned it and were dominant at 160-218 and 743-854. Reports indicate that nearly half of spike-specific TCRs are directed at unmutated variant regions. Clonal diversity was possibly underestimated, and the donors were mostly white British, with more females.

Concerning this clone: Its antigen remains unknown.

Germline CDR1 and CDR2: SGHKS and YYEKEE (reference sequence). CDR3 length: 14 residues. The V and J ends lost 6 bases and 4 bases respectively, with 14 bases between them. Only in-frame clones appear in the TCRdb table, and some are missing; sequencing was by immunoSEQ multiplex PCR. Seen here are about 180,000 clones, 85% to 95% observed once, and the top ten hold around 0.93%. The gene calls are TRBV5-5 and TRBJ1-3; D is uncertain. This sample comprised peripheral blood, obtained 28 days after the second dose of the MenACWY control vaccine. The TCR comes from an adult who received the MenACWY meningococcal vaccine as a control. As DNA, the CDR3 is TGTGCCAGCACCCTTGACCCTGGAGGAAACACCATATATTTT. This translates into CASTLDPGGNTIYF.